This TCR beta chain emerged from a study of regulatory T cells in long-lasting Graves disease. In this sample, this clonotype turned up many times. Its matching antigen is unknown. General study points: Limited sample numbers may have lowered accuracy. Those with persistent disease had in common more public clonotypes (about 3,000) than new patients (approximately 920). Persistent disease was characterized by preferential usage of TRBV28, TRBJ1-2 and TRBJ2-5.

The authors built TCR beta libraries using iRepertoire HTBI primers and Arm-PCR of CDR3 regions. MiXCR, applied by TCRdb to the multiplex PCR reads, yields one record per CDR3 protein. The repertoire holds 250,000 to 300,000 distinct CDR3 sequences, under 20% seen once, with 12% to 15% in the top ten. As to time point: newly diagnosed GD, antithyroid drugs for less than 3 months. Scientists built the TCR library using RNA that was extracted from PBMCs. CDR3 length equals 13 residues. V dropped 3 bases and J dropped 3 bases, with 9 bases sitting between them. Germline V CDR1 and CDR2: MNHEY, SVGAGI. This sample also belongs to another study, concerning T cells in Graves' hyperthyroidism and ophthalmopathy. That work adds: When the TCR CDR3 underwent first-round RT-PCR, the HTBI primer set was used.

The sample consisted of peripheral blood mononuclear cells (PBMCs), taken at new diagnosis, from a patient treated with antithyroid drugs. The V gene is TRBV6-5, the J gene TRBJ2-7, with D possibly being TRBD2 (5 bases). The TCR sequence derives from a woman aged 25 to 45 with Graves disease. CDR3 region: CASSYGSNYEQYF. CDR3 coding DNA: TGTGCCAGCAGTTATGGGAGTAACTACGAGCAGTACTTC.